This T cell receptor beta chain was identified in a study of regulatory T cells in long-lasting Graves disease (dated by TCRdb to about 2021). About the full investigation: Antithyroid drugs had been taken for less than 3 months by newly diagnosed Graves' disease patients. A total of about 33 samples underwent TCR sequencing, from around 13 patients with persistent Graves' disease and some 20 patients with newly diagnosed Graves' disease. This study used TCR sequencing and RNA sequencing of peripheral blood to compare persistent Graves' disease patients against newly diagnosed Graves' disease patients. The study took place in China and was registered as a clinical trial. Beyond this particular receptor, the publication reports: Sequencing and analysis were restricted to the TCR beta chain. The study examined only peripheral blood because the primary lesion, thyroid tissue, could not be accessed. Patients with persistent disease shared more public clonotypes (over 2,500) than newly diagnosed patients did (around 1,000). Persistent Graves' disease patients showed lower TCR Shannon entropy and fewer highly expanded clones than newly diagnosed patients, suggesting clonal expansion. The authors noted that the small sample size was a limitation that may lower accuracy.

Libraries were built with multiplex PCR. Sequencing was performed on an Illumina HiSeq 4000. iRepertoire HTBI primers and Arm-PCR amplification of CDR3 regions were used to construct TCR beta libraries. PCR products were gel purified before sequencing. In the authors' own workflow: Across samples, fewer than 70 TRBV and 13 to 15 TRBJ segments were identified and used for gene usage analysis of CDR3 amino acid clonotypes. COPE and FqMerger were used to merge the filtered high-quality paired reads into contigs. BLAST was used to align contigs to IMGT TRBV, TRBD and TRBJ reference genes, with CDR3 defined following IMGT. Any clonotype with a frequency above 0.1% was classified as a highly expanded clone. Shannon entropy served as the measure of repertoire diversity, while the Gini coefficient captured V-J evenness. A clonotype was considered public if more than one individual shared it. TCRdb redid the processing of the public reads, applying fastp at Q25 and MiXCR, and retained in-frame beta chains. A single entry per CDR3 protein holds the most common genes and DNA from its merged rows. The V and J calls were determined by TCRdb, not by the authors. Here the sample has fewer than 650,000 distinct CDR3 sequences; around 17% occur a single time. The top ten constitute around 19% of the sample.

This clonotype turned up a few times. Its antigen target is currently unknown. No quality values exist for individual bases; no much larger clone is one base distant. Taken with the paper, the label for time point translates to: newly diagnosed GD, antithyroid drugs for less than 3 months. RNA was extracted from PBMCs in TRIzol for both TCR sequencing and RNA sequencing. The diagnosis of Graves' disease was made according to American Thyroid Association guidelines. Recruitment of patients was carried out at an endocrinology department in Xi'an, China. Each patient gave 7.5 to 10 milliliters of peripheral blood, collected in an EDTA anticoagulant tube. Ficoll Paque Plus density gradient separation was used to isolate PBMCs, and no further T cell sorting was performed. RNA quality was checked with an Agilent 2100 Bioanalyzer and agarose gel, and concentration with a NanoDrop 2000. This same sample was also part of a study on T cells in Graves' hyperthyroidism and ophthalmopathy. As the second publication notes: A patient counted as having stable Graves' hyperthyroidism if no progression to ophthalmopathy occurred over 18 months of follow-up. Hyperthyroidism patients were newly diagnosed, had a disease duration of under 2 months, and were aged 18 to 65 years. Patients with uncontrolled infections, other autoimmune diseases, pregnancy or lactation were excluded. Diagnoses relied on clinical symptoms, serum thyroxine and TRAb, thyroid ultrasound and orbital computed tomography. The first round of RT-PCR for the TCR CDR3 was performed with the HTBI primer set and the Qiagen OneStep RT-PCR kit. Most expanded thyroid clonotypes (frequency above 0.001) were also detected in blood, suggesting blood repertoires may reflect thyroid immune responses. A 13 V-J signature model separated ophthalmopathy from stable hyperthyroidism, with approximately 87% sensitivity and roughly 84% specificity in cross-validation and 80%/75% in testing. In validation, progression to ophthalmopathy was predicted by the model with roughly 69% sensitivity and approximately 78% specificity, a median of approximately 7.1 months before onset. To identify distinguishing TCR V-J signatures, a discovery cohort of around 100 patients was used, comprising 40 to 45 with Graves' ophthalmopathy and 57 with stable Graves' hyperthyroidism. An independent validation cohort of around 19 hyperthyroidism patients and approximately 15 patients who later progressed to ophthalmopathy tested prospective prediction of ophthalmopathy. For training and testing, the 100 or so patients in the discovery cohort were randomly divided in a 7:3 ratio. The study also compared thyroid tissue and blood T-cell repertoires from more than five Graves' hyperthyroidism patients. After blood sampling, hyperthyroidism patients were treated with methimazole at a starting dose of 30 mg daily, and ophthalmopathy patients were treated with high-dose intravenous methylprednisolone. Libraries were constructed in a second round of multiplex PCR, after which size selection and purification were carried out. The libraries were sequenced on an Illumina HiSeq2000 using paired-end 100 bp reads. SOAPnuke was used to process the raw data, with reads discarded if the reads contained adapters or uncalled bases, had a mean Phred below 15, or lacked an exact constant-primer or identifier match. COPE v1.2.5 was used to merge high-quality paired reads, and clonotypes were defined as unique nucleotide sequences. MiTCR v1.1 was used to align clonotypes to the IMGT TRBV, TRBD and TRBJ reference segments. The analysis was restricted to V-J combinations with a frequency above 0.0001, which together covered just over 98% of the repertoires. A TCS score was defined as the ratio of F50 (clonal expansion) to E x V (chaos), with BLOSUM62-based TCRdist applied between CDR3 peptides within each V-J. Welch's t-statistics and random forest reduced roughly 500 V-J features to 10 to 15, which were used in a naive Bayes classifier (R e1071). Sample size was not statistically predetermined, and investigators were not blinded to group allocation. According to the paper, TCR Vbeta CDR3 sequencing was carried out on over 130 peripheral blood samples, which came from fewer than 50 ophthalmopathy, 75 to 80 hyperthyroidism and around 17 progressor patients.

The clonotype originates from a woman in her thirties with Graves disease. Donor details come from another sample of the same person, matched by shared clones. Sequenced here: peripheral blood mononuclear cells (PBMCs), sampled at new diagnosis, from a patient treated with antithyroid drugs.

The CDR3 in this case is CATSETGHGYTF. The DNA reads TGTGCCACCAGTGAAACGGGGCATGGCTACACCTTC. In this chain, TRBV24-1 is recombined with TRBJ1-2; perhaps TRBD1 is the D gene, with 5 bases matching. There are 12 amino acids in the CDR3, from cysteine to phenylalanine inclusive. CDR3 DNA only is kept here, 36 bases in frame from base 1. V sheds 4 bases and J sheds 6 bases, leaving 8 bases between their ends. Taken from the germline V gene, the CDR1 and CDR2 loops are KGHDR and SFDVKD.